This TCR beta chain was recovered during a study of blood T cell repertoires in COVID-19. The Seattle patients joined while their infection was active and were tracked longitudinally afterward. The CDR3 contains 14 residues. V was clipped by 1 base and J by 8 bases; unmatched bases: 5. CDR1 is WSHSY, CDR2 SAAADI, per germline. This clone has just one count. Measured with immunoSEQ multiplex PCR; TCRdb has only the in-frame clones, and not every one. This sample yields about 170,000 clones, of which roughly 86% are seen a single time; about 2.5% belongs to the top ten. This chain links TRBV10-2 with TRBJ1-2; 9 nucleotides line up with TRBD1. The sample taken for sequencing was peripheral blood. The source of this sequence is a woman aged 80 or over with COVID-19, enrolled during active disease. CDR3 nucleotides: TGCGCCAGCAGTGAGTTAGGGACAGGGTTCGGCTACACCTTC. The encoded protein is CASSELGTGFGYTF.